This TCR beta chain was retrieved from a study of T cells after yellow fever vaccination. This CDR3 has 15 amino acids. Unmatched junction bases numbered 8, after V lost 10 bases and J lost 4 bases. Germline CDR1 is ENHRY and CDR2 is SYGVKD. TCRdb ran MiXCR on the 5' RACE reads and lists one entry per CDR3 protein. The sample has about 53,000 distinct CDR3 sequences, around 5.4% seen once; the top ten hold 30% to 35%. Whole-study findings and limits: Booster sampling recovered most clones from primary vaccination (about 97% CD4, approximately 90% CD8). Of the clonotypes, a small share occurred in both CD4 and CD8 compartments. The secondary response was weaker, and its peak arrived faster, on day 5 versus 15.

This clonotype was recorded at least ten times. Sample: PBMCs, either bulk or a sorted T-cell subset (CD4+, CD8+, memory, or dextramer-sorted; not recorded which), taken on the day of the yellow fever booster vaccination. The chain employs TRBV10-3 and TRBJ2-2; 11 bases map to TRBD2. The TCR sequence derives from a young man who received the YFV17D yellow fever vaccine. CDR3 coding DNA: TGTGCCACCAAGACTAGCGGGGCGAGCACCGGGGAGCTGTTTTTT. It encodes CATKTSGASTGELFF.